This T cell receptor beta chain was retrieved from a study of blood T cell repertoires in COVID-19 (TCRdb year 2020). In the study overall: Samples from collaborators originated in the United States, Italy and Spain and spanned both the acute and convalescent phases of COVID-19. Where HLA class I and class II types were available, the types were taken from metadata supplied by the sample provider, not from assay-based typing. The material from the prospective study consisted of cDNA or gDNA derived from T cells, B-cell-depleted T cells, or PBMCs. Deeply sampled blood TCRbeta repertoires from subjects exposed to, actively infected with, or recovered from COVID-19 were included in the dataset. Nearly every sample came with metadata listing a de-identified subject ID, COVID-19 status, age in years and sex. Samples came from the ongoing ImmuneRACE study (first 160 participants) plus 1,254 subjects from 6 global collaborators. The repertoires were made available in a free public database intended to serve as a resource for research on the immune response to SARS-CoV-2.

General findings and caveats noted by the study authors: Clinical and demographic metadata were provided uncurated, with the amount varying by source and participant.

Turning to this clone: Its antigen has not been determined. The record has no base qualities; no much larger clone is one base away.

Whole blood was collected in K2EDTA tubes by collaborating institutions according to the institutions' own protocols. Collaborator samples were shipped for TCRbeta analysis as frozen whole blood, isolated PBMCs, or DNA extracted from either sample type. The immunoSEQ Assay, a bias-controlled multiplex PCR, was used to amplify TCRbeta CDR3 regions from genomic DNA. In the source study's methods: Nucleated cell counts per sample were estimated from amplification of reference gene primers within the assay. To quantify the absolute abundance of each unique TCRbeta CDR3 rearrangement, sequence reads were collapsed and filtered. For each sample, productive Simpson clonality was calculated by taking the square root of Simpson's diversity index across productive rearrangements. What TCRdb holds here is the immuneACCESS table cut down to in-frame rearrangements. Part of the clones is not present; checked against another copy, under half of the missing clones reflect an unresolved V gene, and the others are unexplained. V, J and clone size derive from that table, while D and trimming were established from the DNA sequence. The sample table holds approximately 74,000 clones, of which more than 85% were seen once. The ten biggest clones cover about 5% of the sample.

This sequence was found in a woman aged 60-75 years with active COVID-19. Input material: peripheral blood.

The nucleotide sequence reads as follows: TGTGCCAGTAGTCCCAGCGGGAGGGGCACAGATACGCAGTATTTT. Its protein product is CASSPSGRGTDTQYF. This sequence uses TRBV19 and TRBJ2-3; TRBD2 fits 10 bases in the junction. The germline V gene (reference sequence) yields LNHDA for CDR1 and SQIVND for CDR2. V is trimmed back by 5 bases and J by 1 base, and the junction contains 3 bases that no gene match accounts for. Including the terminal cysteine and phenylalanine, the CDR3 comprises 15 residues. Solely the CDR3 DNA is kept, with 45 bases framed from the first base.